This TCR beta chain was found in a study of CD8 T cells in ankylosing spondylitis. The CDR3 loop spans 17 amino acids. V lost 6 bases to trimming and J lost 4 bases; unmatched junction nucleotides: 16. Per the germline V gene, CDR1 is SGHKS and CDR2 is YYEKEE (reference sequence). Study results and limitations: Past studies reported some motif variants in reactive arthritis synovial fluid and blood. Characteristic of ankylosing spondylitis blood, it appeared, was a TCR beta motif comprising roughly 8 highly homologous variants.

Using its own MiXCR run on the 5' RACE reads, TCRdb lists one record per CDR3 protein. This table holds some 290,000 distinct CDR3 sequences, over 15% found once. This clonotype was counted a few times. The antigen is not known. Sequencing was done on a sample of blood, either unsorted or a sorted T cell fraction (not recorded which). The receptor was isolated from a male donor with ankylosing spondylitis or in good health (not recorded which). The rearrangement links TRBV5-5 to TRBJ2-1; 7 bases fit TRBD2. This CDR3 is CASMGFGGGPTYNEQFF. DNA of the CDR3: TGTGCCAGCATGGGTTTTGGGGGGGGTCCCACTTACAATGAGCAGTTCTTC. Complete variable domain (other parts from reference TRBV5-5 and TRBJ2-1): DAGVTQSPTHLIKTRGQQVTLRCSPISGHKSVSWYQQVLGQGPQFIFQYYEKEERGRGNFPDRFSARQFPNYSSELNVNALLLGDSALYLCASMGFGGGPTYNEQFFGPGTRLTVL.